This entry concerns a single TCR beta chain. This record comes from a study of blood T cell repertoires in COVID-19. Data came from immunoSEQ multiplex PCR; TCRdb stores just in-frame clones and leaves some out. In the table there are under 150,000 clones, about 79% of which are singletons. The specimen was peripheral blood. This clonotype originated in a woman of 80 years or more with active or convalescent COVID-19.

This CDR3 reads CASSEAPWSSISNQPQHF. In nucleotides, the CDR3 is TGTGCCAGCAGTGAAGCGCCGTGGAGCTCTATTAGCAATCAGCCCCAGCATTTT. The V call is TRBV2, the J call TRBJ1-5; D ambiguous. In germline, CDR1 is SNHLY, CDR2 FYNNEI. The V end lost 0 bases, the J end lost 0 bases, and 15 bases lay between the germline ends. The CDR3 consists of 18 residues.